These 16 T cell receptor beta chains were sequenced from one sample in a study of T cell repertoires in aging, cancer and after chemotherapy. TCR beta rearrangements were amplified from peripheral blood genomic DNA. Rearranged V-D-J TRB sequences were amplified with a mixed TRB-A/B primer pool. TCRdb used MiXCR to reprocess the multiplex PCR reads, holding one entry per CDR3 protein. The top ten hold 9.5% to 14% of the sample, which has approximately 2,000 distinct CDR3 sequences, 25% seen once. The sample consisted of blood. Every receptor here comes from a human donor with a solid tumor.

This clonotype was seen a handful of times. The chain joins TRBV27 to TRBJ1-1; 7 nucleotides align to TRBD1. The CDR3 is 16 residues long. The V gene's germline CDR1 is MNHEY and CDR2 SMNVEV (reference sequence). After removal of 3 bases from V and 0 bases from J, the junction contained 7 bases not matched to a gene. DNA for the CDR3: TGTGCCAGCAGTTTGTACAGGGGAGGGCTGAACACTGAAGCTTTCTTT. Translating it yields CASSLYRGGLNTEAFF.

A single count supports this clonotype. It may be a read error: a sequence one base away is much more abundant. The chain has TRBV7-4 and TRBJ2-1; tentatively, D is TRBD1 (5 bases). The CDR3 contains 13 residues. Germline CDR1 SGHVT, CDR2 SQSDAQ. Trimming took 5 bases from V and 6 from J, leaving 11 bases between them. CDR3 sequence (DNA): TGTGCCAGCAGCCAGGGCCTGAGCAATGAGCAGTTCTTC. The encoded protein is CASSQGLSNEQFF.

This clonotype occurred a few times. CDR3 amino acids: CASSQVLAEDDEQFF. CDR3 coding DNA: TGTGCCAGCAGCCAAGTCCTAGCGGAGGACGATGAGCAGTTCTTC. This chain joins TRBV14 and TRBJ2-1; 7 bases are a match to TRBD2. Trimming removed 1 base from V and 8 bases from J; junction bases left unmatched: 8. Germline CDR1 SGHDN, CDR2 FVKESK. The CDR3 has 15 residues.

This sequence joins TRBV9 and TRBJ2-2; tentatively, D is TRBD2 (5 bases). Per germline, CDR1 SGDLS and CDR2 YYNGEE. This CDR3 spans 16 amino acids. V was trimmed by 0 bases and J by 7 bases, leaving 16 bases between them. CDR3 nucleotide sequence: TGTGCCAGCAGCGTAGATCCGGGGTTAGATGGCGGGGAGCTGTTTTTT. This sequence encodes CASSVDPGLDGGELFF.

By share of the sample, this clonotype is large. The V gene is TRBV7-3, the J gene TRBJ2-3; D unclear. CDR1 and CDR2 from the germline V gene are SGHTA and FQGTGA. The CDR3 loop spans 13 amino acids. Trimming removed 4 bases from V and 5 bases from J, with 10 bases in between. CDR3 protein: CASSSSYGDTQYF. CDR3 DNA sequence: TGTGCCAGCAGCTCGTCCTATGGAGATACGCAGTATTTT.

In its sample, this clonotype ranks as medium-sized (0.01 to 0.1%). J is TRBJ1-3 and V is TRBV19, with D maybe TRBD1 (6 bases). This CDR3 comprises 14 residues. Germline V gives CDR1 LNHDA, CDR2 SQIVND (reference sequence). V was cut by 6 bases and J by 5 bases, with 14 bases left in between. The CDR3: CASSPDRRRNTIYF. Here the CDR3 DNA reads TGTGCCAGTAGCCCCGACAGGCGAAGAAACACCATATATTTT. The full variable domain, rest sourced from reference TRBV19 and TRBJ1-3, is DGGITQSPKYLFRKEGQNVTLSCEQNLNHDAMYWYRQDPGQGLRLIYYSQIVNDFQKGDIAEGYSVSREKKESFPLTVTSAQKNPTAFYLCASSPDRRRNTIYFGEGSWLTVV.

This chain connects TRBV11-2 to TRBJ1-1; 9 positions match TRBD1. CDR1 is SGHAT and CDR2 is FQNNGV in the germline V gene. This CDR3 has 14 amino acids. Unmatched junction bases numbered 8, after V lost 7 bases and J lost 5 bases. The CDR3 region has the DNA TGTGCCAGCAACCCGGGACAGGGTGGTACTGAAGCTTTCTTT. Protein product: CASNPGQGGTEAFF.

Within the sample, this clonotype is medium-sized. The chain uses TRBV6-1 and TRBJ1-1, with TRBD1 as a possible D gene (6 bases). The V gene lost 7 bases and the J gene lost 0 bases, with 15 bases spanning the gap. Germline V CDR1 and CDR2: MNHNS, SASEGT. CDR3 length: 15 residues. As DNA, the CDR3 is TGTGCCAGCAACTACGACAGGTCGATGAACACTGAAGCTTTCTTT. Translation: CASNYDRSMNTEAFF.

This clonotype ranks as medium-sized. The genes are TRBV7-2 and TRBJ1-1, with 9 bases identical to TRBD1. The germline CDR1 and CDR2 sequences are SGHTA and FQGNSA. The CDR3 spans 15 residues. The V and J ends lost 6 bases and 0 bases, in that order; junction bases with no gene match: 5. Here the CDR3 reads CASRYDRGMNTEAFF. The CDR3 region has the DNA TGTGCCAGCAGGTATGACAGGGGGATGAACACTGAAGCTTTCTTT.

This rearrangement joins TRBV15 to TRBJ2-3, with TRBD1 as a possible D gene (5 bases). The V gene's germline CDR1 is LNHNV and CDR2 YYDKDF (reference sequence). The CDR3 extends over 15 amino acids. Trimming took off 0 bases at V and 2 bases at J, with 9 bases between the two ends. The CDR3 nucleotides read TGTGCCACCAGCAGAGATCAGGGAACCACAGATACGCAGTATTTT. Amino acid sequence: CATSRDQGTTDTQYF.

This clonotype has a handful of counts. The chain carries TRBV6-2 or TRBV6-3 and TRBJ1-6; TRBD1 might be the D (6 bases). Germline values: CDR1 MNHEY, CDR2 SVGEGT. Trimming removed 7 bases at V and 7 bases at J, with 11 bases between. This CDR3 has 13 residues. CDR3 sequence reads: CASKQGVNSPLHF. DNA of the CDR3: TGTGCCAGCAAACAGGGAGTAAATTCACCCCTCCACTTT.

As to this clonotype: The junction does not match germline at one end; this may be a read error. The rearrangement links TRBV30 to TRBJ2-4; perhaps TRBD2 as D (6 bases). CDR3 length: 11 amino acids. The germline V gene encodes CDR1 GTSNPN and CDR2 SVGIG (reference sequence). CDR3 sequence (DNA): TGTGCCTGGAGCGAGTACGGGACTTTCCTCTTC. It yields the protein CAWSEYGTFLF. Variable domain in full (rest from reference TRBV30 and TRBJ2-4): SQTIHQWPATLVQPVGSPLSLECTVEGTSNPNLYWYRQAAGRGLQLLFYSVGIGQISSEVPQNLSASRPQDRQFILSSKKLLLSDSGFYLCAWSEYGTFLFGAGTRLSVL.

This chain connects TRBV5-6 to TRBJ1-6, with a possible D match to TRBD1 (5 bases). There are 19 residues in the CDR3. V shed 0 bases and J shed 0 bases, with 16 bases lying between them. Germline V gene data show CDR1 as SGHDT and CDR2 as YYEEEE. This CDR3 reads CASSLERRGSSSYNSPLHF. The CDR3 DNA reads TGTGCCAGCAGCTTGGAACGGAGGGGCTCGAGCTCCTATAATTCACCCCTCCACTTT.

The chain employs TRBV6-1 and TRBJ1-5; TRBD1 aligns across 7 bases. The CDR3 has 14 amino acids. Germline V gene sequence: CDR1 MNHNS, CDR2 SASEGT. Trimming at V came to 4 bases and at J to 4 bases, leaving 4 bases not matched to a gene. The CDR3 DNA follows: TGTGCCAGCAGTGGAGGACAGGAAAATCAGCCCCAGCATTTT. The encoded protein is CASSGGQENQPQHF.

This clonotype has only a few counts. The rearrangement uses TRBV11-1 and TRBJ1-1; D ambiguous. Germline CDR1 SGHAT, CDR2 FQDESV (reference sequence). V was cut by 1 base and J by 1 base, with 7 bases left in between. The CDR3 sequence is 14 residues long. In DNA form, the CDR3 reads TGTGCCAGCAGCTTAGTGTGGGGGAACACTGAAGCTTTCTTT. This sequence encodes CASSLVWGNTEAFF.

On this clonotype itself: A read error may explain this, as a much larger clone is one base away. CDR3 sequence reads: CASRPPGQGYTDMQYF. The CDR3 DNA follows: TGTGCCAGCAGGCCACCGGGACAGGGATACACAGATATGCAGTATTTT. The V gene is TRBV6-1, the J gene TRBJ2-3, with 9 bases aligning to TRBD1. The CDR3 sequence is 16 residues long. Germline V gives CDR1 MNHNS, CDR2 SASEGT.